The following is a T cell receptor (beta chain) sequence with its context. Its antigen is not known. Amplification used 60 Vbeta primers and 13 Jbeta primers. Produced via immunoSEQ multiplex PCR; TCRdb's table is partial and in-frame only. The sample records 45,000 to 65,000 clones, around 82% being singletons. This sample stems from a study of cytomegalovirus exposure and HLA in healthy donors. Whole-study results and caveats: Upon later analysis, HLA-associated TCR beta chains proved more clonally expanded than other, equally common chains. Earlier analysis looked at TCR beta V segments, and most were productive about 87% or about 30% of the time.

This CDR3 region has 15 residues. Per the germline V gene, CDR1 is SGHVS and CDR2 is FNYEAQ. Between the trimmed V and J ends, which lost 1 base and 0 bases, there was a span of 9 bases. The chain has TRBV7-6 and TRBJ2-5; a possible D gene is TRBD1 (5 bases). The sequence was collected from a woman in her late teens or twenties in good health and CMV-seronegative. The specimen was PBMCs. CDR3 nucleotides: TGTGCCAGCAGCTTAGTGCCAGGGTACCAAGAGACCCAGTACTTC. It encodes CASSLVPGYQETQYF.